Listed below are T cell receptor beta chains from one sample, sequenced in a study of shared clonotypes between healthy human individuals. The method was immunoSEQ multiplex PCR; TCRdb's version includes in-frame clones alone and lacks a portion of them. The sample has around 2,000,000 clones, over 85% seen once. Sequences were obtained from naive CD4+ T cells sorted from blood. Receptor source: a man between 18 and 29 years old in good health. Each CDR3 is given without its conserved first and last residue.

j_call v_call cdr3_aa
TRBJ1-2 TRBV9 ASSVDSYGYT
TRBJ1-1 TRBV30 AWSADRNTEAF
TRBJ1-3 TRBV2 ASSVTGANTIY
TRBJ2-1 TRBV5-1 ASSLRPGQLSYNEQF
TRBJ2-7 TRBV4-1 ASSQIPGTGAYEQY
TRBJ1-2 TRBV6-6 ASSSEGGYT
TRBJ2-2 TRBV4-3 ASSQPLWGPGTGELF
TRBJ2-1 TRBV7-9 ASRYSGSTYNEQF
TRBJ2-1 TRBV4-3 ASSQGAGSMDEQF
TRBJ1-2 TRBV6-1 ASSGPGTGPYGYT
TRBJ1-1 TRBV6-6 ASSYVQPNTEAF
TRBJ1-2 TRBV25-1 ASSALGQGASGYGYT
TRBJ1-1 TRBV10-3 AISESGTAGYTEAF
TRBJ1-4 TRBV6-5 ASSRGQYEKLF
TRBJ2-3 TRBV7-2 ASSRRTSGSTDTQY
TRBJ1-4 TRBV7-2 ASSFPPGTNEKLF
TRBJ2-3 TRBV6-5 ASRVTKQGLDTQY
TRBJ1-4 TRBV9 ASSVGSATNEKLF
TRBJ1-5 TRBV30 AWGRDRSSVRDQPQH
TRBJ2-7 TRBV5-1 ASSLNSGSSYEQY
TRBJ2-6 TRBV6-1 ASSDWTGANVLT
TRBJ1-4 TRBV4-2 ASSHQGSPTLATNEKLF
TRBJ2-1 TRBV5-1 ASSLVPAGGTNEQF
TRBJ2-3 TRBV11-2 ASSLLRLAGASTDTQY
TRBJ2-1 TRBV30 AWCSSGYNEQF
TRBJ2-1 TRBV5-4 ASSVGAAYNEQF